A single sample is the source of the 20 T cell receptor beta chains below, sequenced in a study of beta chain features in type 1 diabetes. Sequencing targeted expressed TCRB transcripts, as all isolated RNA had been reverse transcribed. Assay: immunoSEQ multiplex PCR; the TCRdb copy retains only in-frame clones and omits some. The table records about 150,000 clones, over 7.5% of them present only once. Material: central memory CD4+ T cells from blood. The receptors shown here come from a young woman in good health.

This chain links TRBV18 with TRBJ2-4; TRBD2 agrees at 7 bases. The V gene end was trimmed by 0 bases and the J gene end by 11 bases; junction bases not matched to a gene: 7. The CDR3 has 14 amino acids. The germline gives CDR1 KGHSH, CDR2 LQKENI. DNA of the CDR3: TGTGCCAGCTCACCACCGGGGAGGGTCGACGTTCAGTACTTC. Protein sequence: CASSPPGRVDVQYF. Supplemented by reference TRBV18 and TRBJ2-4, the full variable domain reads NAGVMQNPRHLVRRRGQEARLRCSPMKGHSHVYWYRQLPEEGLKFMVYLQKENIIDESGMPKERFSAEFPKEGPSILRIQQVVRGDSAAYFCASSPPGRVDVQYFGAGTRLSVL.

CDR3 region: CASSLPSGSLNDNEQFF. The CDR3 DNA reads TGTGCCAGCAGCCTTCCTAGCGGGAGTTTAAATGACAATGAGCAGTTCTTC. The chain employs TRBV9 and TRBJ2-1, with 10 positions matching TRBD2. V trimming: 4 bases; J trimming: 5 bases; junction bases outside the gene matches: 12. In germline, CDR1 is SGDLS, CDR2 YYNGEE. This CDR3 comprises 17 residues.

This clone has only a few counts. The V gene is TRBV4-3, the J gene TRBJ2-3; a weak D match, TRBD1 (5 bases). This CDR3 has 15 residues. Trimming cost V 4 bases and J 3 bases, with 14 bases left between them. From germline, CDR1 is LGHNA and CDR2 YSLEER. This chain's CDR3 is CASSPAGLRTDTQYF. The CDR3 DNA follows: TGCGCCAGCAGCCCGGCAGGGTTGAGGACAGATACGCAGTATTTT.

The genes are TRBV6-1 and TRBJ1-6; 9 positions match TRBD1. Germline V lookup: CDR1 MNHNS, CDR2 SASEGT. CDR3 length: 15 amino acids. V lost 6 bases, J lost 6 bases, and 6 bases stayed unmatched. CDR3 loop: CASSGQGKSNSPLHF. The DNA for the CDR3 is TGTGCCAGCAGCGGACAGGGGAAGAGTAATTCACCCCTCCACTTT.

This clone was seen only a few times. The chain carries TRBV16 and TRBJ2-7, with D possibly being TRBD1 (5 bases). Trimming pared 8 bases from V and 6 bases from J, leaving 14 bases between. CDR1 and CDR2 from the germline V gene are KGHSY and FQNENV. The CDR3 length is 12 residues. The CDR3 loop reads CASSPRGGEQYF. CDR3 nucleotides: TGTGCCAGCTCCCCAAGGGGCGGCGAGCAGTACTTC. The full variable domain, completed using reference TRBV16 and TRBJ2-7, is GEEVAQTPKHLVRGEGQKAKLYCAPIKGHSYVFWYQQVLKNEFKFLISFQNENVFDETGMPKERFSAKCLPNSPCSLEIQATKLEDSAVYFCASSPRGGEQYFGPGTRLTVT.

This clone showed up just a few times. This chain joins TRBV7-3 and TRBJ1-1; 8 bases fit TRBD1. From germline, CDR1 is SGHTA and CDR2 FQGTGA. The V and J ends lost 4 bases and 3 bases, in that order; junction bases with no gene match: 1. The CDR3 runs to 13 residues. The CDR3 protein is CASSYRGDTEAFF. Here the CDR3 DNA reads TGTGCCAGCAGCTACAGGGGGGACACTGAAGCTTTCTTT. Based on the CDR3 plus reference TRBV7-3 and TRBJ1-1, the full variable domain is GAGVSQTPSNKVTEKGKYVELRCDPISGHTALYWYRQSLGQGPEFLIYFQGTGAADDSGLPNDRFFAVRPEGSVSTLKIQRTERGDSAVYLCASSYRGDTEAFFGQGTRLTVV.

A few counts support this clone. The V gene is TRBV7-9, the J gene TRBJ1-5; D gene uncertain. V lost 0 bases to trimming and J lost 3 bases, with 6 bases between them. Germline CDR1 SEHNR, CDR2 FQNEAQ (reference sequence). This CDR3 contains 14 residues. The CDR3: CASSLARDNQPQHF. DNA of the CDR3: TGTGCCAGCAGCTTAGCTCGGGACAATCAGCCCCAGCATTTT.

This clone was counted a few times. The CDR3 loop reads CASSLGLAGRTQYF. CDR3 coding DNA: TGCGCCAGCAGCTTGGGACTAGCCGGGCGGACCCAGTACTTC. V usage is TRBV5-1 and J usage is TRBJ2-5; 7 nucleotides align to TRBD2. Germline V gene data show CDR1 as SGHRS and CDR2 as YFSETQ. The trim removed 0 bases at V and 7 bases at J, leaving 6 bases unmatched. There are 14 residues in the CDR3.

The chain recombines TRBV9 with TRBJ1-6, with 10 bases aligning to TRBD1. V lost 0 bases and J lost 8; bases outside the gene matches: 5. Germline lookup yields CDR1 SGDLS and CDR2 YYNGEE. CDR3 length equals 16 residues. The chain's CDR3 is CASSVEPGQGYSPLHF. Written as DNA, the CDR3 is TGTGCCAGCAGCGTAGAACCGGGACAGGGGTATTCACCCCTCCACTTT.

This clone was found a few times. The chain links TRBV6-5 to TRBJ1-2; 11 bases agree with TRBD1. J gave up 4 bases and V 6 bases, and 4 bases lay outside the gene matches. CDR1 is MNHEY and CDR2 is SVGAGI in the germline V gene. This CDR3 spans 14 amino acids. As DNA, the CDR3 is TGTGCCAGCAGAGTCGGACAGGGGGCCTATGGCTACACCTTC. Amino acids: CASRVGQGAYGYTF.

The table lists this clone with a few counts. The chain has TRBV15 and TRBJ2-1, with 8 bases matching TRBD2. The germline CDR1 and CDR2 sequences are LNHNV and YYDKDF (reference sequence). The V segment lost 5 bases and the J segment 4 bases; nucleotides outside the gene matches: 10. CDR3 length: 16 residues. Here the CDR3 DNA reads TGTGCCACCAGCGGATTCCTGGCGGGAGGATACAATGAGCAGTTCTTC. This translates into CATSGFLAGGYNEQFF.

This clone was counted only a few times. The same CDR3 is also encoded by other DNA sequences in this sample. J is TRBJ1-5 and V is TRBV30; D may be TRBD1 (6 bases). From germline, CDR1 is GTSNPN and CDR2 SVGIG (reference sequence). The CDR3 has 13 amino acids. The V gene lost 0 bases and the J gene lost 4 bases, with 7 bases spanning the gap. The CDR3 coding sequence is TGTGCCTGGAGTGTTGACAGGAATCAGCCCCAGCATTTT. This codes for CAWSVDRNQPQHF.

The chain joins TRBV6-4 to TRBJ1-1; D may be TRBD1 (6 bases). CDR1 is MRHNA and CDR2 is SNTAGT in the germline V gene. V gave up 6 bases and J gave up 5 bases, with 13 bases separating them. This CDR3 spans 13 amino acids. Here the CDR3 DNA reads TGTGCCAGCAGCAGGGGACGGGAAACTGAAGCTTTCTTT. This sequence encodes CASSRGRETEAFF.

This clone was seen only a few times. J is TRBJ1-1 and V is TRBV5-6; D is ambiguous. The V end was cut by 0 bases, the J end by 6 bases, with 6 bases between. Germline V gene sequence: CDR1 SGHDT, CDR2 YYEEEE. The CDR3 has 12 amino acids. CDR3 residues: CASSLAQSEAFF. DNA of the CDR3: TGTGCCAGCAGCTTGGCGCAGTCTGAAGCTTTCTTT. The entire variable domain, with the rest obtained from reference TRBV5-6 and TRBJ1-1, is as follows: DAGVTQSPTHLIKTRGQQVTLRCSPKSGHDTVSWYQQALGQGPQFIFQYYEEEERQRGNFPDRFSGHQFPNYSSELNVNALLLGDSALYLCASSLAQSEAFFGQGTRLTVV.

The sample holds a few counts of this clone. The rearrangement links TRBV27 to TRBJ1-5; TRBD1 might be the D (6 bases). Germline CDR1 is MNHEY and CDR2 is SMNVEV (reference sequence). Trimming removed 4 bases from V and 0 bases from J, with 7 bases in between. The CDR3 consists of 14 residues. The CDR3 loop is CASSYRDSNQPQHF. The CDR3 DNA reads as TGTGCCAGCAGTTACAGGGATAGCAATCAGCCCCAGCATTTT.

CDR3 in DNA: TGTGCCAGCATCCCCCACCCGCTAGCGGGATCGAATGAGCAGTTCTTC. It encodes CASIPHPLAGSNEQFF. The gene calls are TRBV11-2 and TRBJ2-1; 9 bases align to TRBD2. V lost 7 bases to trimming and J lost 7 bases; unmatched junction nucleotides: 14. The germline CDR1 and CDR2 sequences are SGHAT and FQNNGV. The CDR3 runs 16 residues.

This clone was picked up a small number of times. The V and J genes are TRBV30 and TRBJ2-1, with D perhaps TRBD2 (6 bases). The CDR3 has 13 amino acids. V was cut by 5 bases and J by 8 bases, with 16 bases left in between. Looked up from germline, CDR1 is GTSNPN and CDR2 is SVGIG (reference sequence). The CDR3 region is CAWGLGGADEQFF. The DNA for the CDR3 is TGTGCCTGGGGATTGGGGGGTGCGGATGAGCAGTTCTTC. The full variable domain, its missing parts supplied by reference TRBV30 and TRBJ2-1, is SQTIHQWPATLVQPVGSPLSLECTVEGTSNPNLYWYRQAAGRGLQLLFYSVGIGQISSEVPQNLSASRPQDRQFILSSKKLLLSDSGFYLCAWGLGGADEQFFGPGTRLTVL.

This clone was observed a handful of times. V is TRBV5-1 and J is TRBJ2-3, with D perhaps matching TRBD2 (5 bases). Deletions cut 2 bases from V and 4 bases from J, with 11 bases between. The CDR3 has 14 residues. Germline-derived CDR1 and CDR2 are SGHRS and YFSETQ. The CDR3 loop is CASSLSERADTQYF. CDR3 nucleotide sequence: TGCGCCAGCAGCTTAAGTGAGAGGGCAGATACGCAGTATTTT.

This clone was seen a handful of times. The chain couples TRBV9 to TRBJ2-1; possibly TRBD1 for D (5 bases). V was clipped by 6 bases and J by 9 bases, with 13 bases between them. The CDR3 sequence is 12 residues long. Per the germline V gene, CDR1 is SGDLS and CDR2 is YYNGEE. In DNA form, the CDR3 reads TGTGCCAGCACCACCGACCAGGGTGAGCAGTTCTTC. Its translation: CASTTDQGEQFF.

V is TRBV7-9 and J is TRBJ1-4; TRBD1 might be the D (6 bases). V was shortened by 4 bases and J by 4 bases, with 16 bases between the two germline ends. CDR1 and CDR2 (germline): SEHNR, FQNEAQ (reference sequence). This CDR3 has 16 amino acids. Here the CDR3 reads CASSSSWTEGNEKLFF. For the CDR3, the DNA is TGTGCCAGCAGCTCCTCTTGGACAGAGGGTAATGAAAAACTGTTTTTT.